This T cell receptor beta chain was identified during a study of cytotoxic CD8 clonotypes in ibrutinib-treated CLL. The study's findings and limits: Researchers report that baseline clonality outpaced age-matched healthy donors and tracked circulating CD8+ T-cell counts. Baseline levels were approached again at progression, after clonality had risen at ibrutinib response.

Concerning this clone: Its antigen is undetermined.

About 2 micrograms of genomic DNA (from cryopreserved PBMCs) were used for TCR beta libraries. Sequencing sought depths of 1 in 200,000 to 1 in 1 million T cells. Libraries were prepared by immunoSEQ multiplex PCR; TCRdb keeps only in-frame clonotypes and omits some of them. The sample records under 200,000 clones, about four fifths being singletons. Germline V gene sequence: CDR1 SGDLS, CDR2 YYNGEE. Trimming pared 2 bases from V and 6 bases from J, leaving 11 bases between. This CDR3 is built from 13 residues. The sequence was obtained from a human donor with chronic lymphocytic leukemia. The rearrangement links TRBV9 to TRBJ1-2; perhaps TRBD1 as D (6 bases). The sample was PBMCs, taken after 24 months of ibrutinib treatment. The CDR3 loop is CASSVSGDHGYTF. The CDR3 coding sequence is TGTGCCAGCAGCGTTTCAGGGGACCATGGCTACACCTTC.